These T cell receptor beta chains were read from a single sample in a study of cytomegalovirus exposure and HLA in healthy donors. Assay used: immunoSEQ multiplex PCR; TCRdb lists only in-frame clones, some missing. The repertoire consists of 55,000 to 65,000 clones, with 70% to 90% occurring once and the leading ten covering 5.5% to 7%. The sample comprised PBMCs. The receptor source for this set is a male donor in good health and CMV-seronegative. CDR3s include the opening cysteine and the closing phenylalanine or tryptophan. Fields, in order: V gene, J gene, CDR3 protein.

TRBV19	TRBJ1-2	CASNRRVQGYGYTF
TRBV5-1	TRBJ1-1	CASSMAGVNTEAFF
TRBV5-1	TRBJ2-7	CASSLADRGAYEQYF
TRBV7-2	TRBJ1-4	CASSLSGVNEKLFF
TRBV18	TRBJ2-3	CASSPYGGGDTQYF
TRBV29-1	TRBJ2-7	CSVEGQGNEQYF
TRBV7-2	TRBJ1-2	CASSTETGYASYTF
TRBV11-2	TRBJ1-5	CASMVGYRGNNQPQHF
TRBV14	TRBJ2-1	CASSPRPYNEQFF
TRBV5-5	TRBJ2-2	CASSLAGTGNTGELFF
TRBV2	TRBJ2-3	CASNTGGNTDTQYF
TRBV7-3	TRBJ1-2	CASSRTGENNYGYTF
TRBV18	TRBJ2-7	CASSPWTGSGGEQYF
TRBV15	TRBJ1-2	CATSDDRGNYGYTF
TRBV30	TRBJ2-5	CAWERGGRQETQYF
TRBV19	TRBJ1-1	CASSIDLTRVPEAFF
TRBV14	TRBJ2-5	CASSQVERGGETQYF
TRBV19	TRBJ2-1	CASSISVNEQFF